This TCR beta chain was sequenced during a study of control samples from healthy donors and cancer patients. The V gene end was trimmed by 5 bases and the J gene end by 8 bases; junction bases not matched to a gene: 7. This CDR3 is built from 14 residues. Germline V lookup: CDR1 SGHVS, CDR2 FQNEAQ. Some clones are missing from TCRdb's copy, which holds only in-frame ones; the method was immunoSEQ multiplex PCR. The data hold 85,000 to 95,000 clones, with 82% observed a single time. The gene calls are TRBV7-8 and TRBJ1-2; 11 positions agree with TRBD1. Sample: blood. This TCR was recovered from a woman aged 60-70 years in good health. CDR3: CASSRDRGEGGYTF. The CDR3 nucleotides read TGTGCCAGCAGCAGGGACAGGGGGGAAGGAGGCTACACCTTC.